The sample holds one count of the clone carrying this T cell receptor (beta chain). The data derive from a study of T cell responses to AZD1222 COVID-19 vaccine. The CDR3 totals 14 residues. Only in-frame clones appear in the TCRdb table, and some are missing; sequencing was by immunoSEQ multiplex PCR. The sample has 100,000 to 120,000 clones, roughly 84% seen once. Source: peripheral blood, taken on day 0 of AZD1222 vaccination. The clonotype was recovered from an adult in good health. The chain recombines TRBV12-2 with TRBJ1-5; the table's D gene call, TRBD1, was not cross checked with the DNA. TRBV12-2 is a recognized pseudogene. This CDR3 reads CASRLGTGTQPQHF. CDR3 bases: TGTGCAAGTCGCTTAGGGACAGGGACGCAGCCCCAGCATTTT.